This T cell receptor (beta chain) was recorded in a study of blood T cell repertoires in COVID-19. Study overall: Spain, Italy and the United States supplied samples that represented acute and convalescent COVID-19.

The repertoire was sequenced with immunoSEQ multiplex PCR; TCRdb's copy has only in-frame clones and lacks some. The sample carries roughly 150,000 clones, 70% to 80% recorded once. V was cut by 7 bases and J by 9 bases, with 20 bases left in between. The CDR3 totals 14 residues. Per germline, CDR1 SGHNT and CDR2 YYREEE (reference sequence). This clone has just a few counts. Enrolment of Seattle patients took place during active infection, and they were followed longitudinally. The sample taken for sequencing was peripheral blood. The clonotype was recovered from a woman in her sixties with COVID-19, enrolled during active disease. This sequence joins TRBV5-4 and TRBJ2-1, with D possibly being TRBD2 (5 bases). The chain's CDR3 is CASHPERVRGEQFF. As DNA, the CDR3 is TGTGCCAGCCATCCCGAAAGGGTTCGGGGTGAGCAGTTCTTC. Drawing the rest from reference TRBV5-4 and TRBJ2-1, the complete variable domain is ETGVTQSPTHLIKTRGQQVTLRCSSQSGHNTVSWYQQALGQGPQFIFQYYREEENGRGNFPPRFSGLQFPNYSSELNVNALELDDSALYLCASHPERVRGEQFFGPGTRLTVL.